This T cell receptor (beta chain) was documented in a study of PD-1 blockade in classical Hodgkin lymphoma. Study overall: Every 2 weeks, patients got 3 mg/kg intravenous nivolumab. Study-wide results and limits: Complete responders' diversity at baseline resembled that of newly diagnosed patients.

As concerns this clone: Its antigen is still unknown.

Clones were read by immunoSEQ multiplex PCR, and TCRdb kept only the in-frame ones, dropping some. The table has about 7,000 clones, almost 80% seen once; the top ten hold around 2.6%. Trimming pared 6 bases from V and 3 bases from J, leaving 14 bases between. The CDR3 is 14 residues long. Per germline, CDR1 MNHEY and CDR2 SVGAGI. After autologous stem cell transplantation all patients relapsed, and prior brentuximab vedotin exposure differed between cohorts. Starting with thawed PBMCs, CD4+ T cells were purified by magnetic negative selection. The chain employs TRBV6-5 and TRBJ1-2; possibly TRBD1 for D (6 bases). This receptor was taken from a human donor with classical Hodgkin lymphoma. The specimen was CD4+ T cells from blood, collected at baseline. This CDR3 is CASSDGQSYYGYTF. For the CDR3, the DNA is TGTGCCAGCAGCGACGGACAGTCTTACTATGGCTACACCTTC.